This T cell receptor beta chain was obtained from a study of T cell responses to AZD1222 COVID-19 vaccine. This clone was observed many times. The antigen is unknown. The V gene end was trimmed by 5 bases and the J gene end by 6 bases; junction bases not matched to a gene: 6. The CDR3 is 14 amino acids. The germline gives CDR1 MNHEY, CDR2 SVGAGI. Points from the study as a whole: Across spike, vaccine-associated CD4 TCRs were found, dominant at 160-218 and 743-854. Most donors were white British, females outnumbered males, and clonal diversity was possibly underestimated. At baseline, just 6 or 7 AZD1222 recipients tested seropositive. Nearly half of the spike-specific TCRs reportedly recognize variant regions that carry no mutations.

Profiling relied on immunoSEQ multiplex PCR, and the TCRdb table lists in-frame clones only, not all of them. The repertoire holds 100,000 to 120,000 clones, with around 85% as singletons. The V call is TRBV6-5, the J call TRBJ1-2; 10 nucleotides agree with TRBD1. The sequencing here drew on peripheral blood, taken on day 0 of AZD1222 vaccination. The sequence was obtained from an adult in good health. The CDR3 is CASSPGQGGHGYTF. CDR3 bases: TGTGCCAGCAGTCCCGGACAGGGGGGACATGGCTACACCTTC.